Listed below are T cell receptor beta chains from one sample, sequenced in a study of CD8+CD57+ T cells in acquired aplastic anemia. TCRdb called the reads again in MiXCR, with one record for every CDR3 protein. The data contain 150,000 or so distinct CDR3 sequences, roughly half of them singletons. Sequencing input: sorted CD4+, CD8+, or CD8+CD57+ T cells (not recorded which) from PBMCs. These receptors came from a human donor with aplastic anemia. The CDR3 runs from the conserved cysteine through the conserved F or W. The D gene is left open where the match is weak. Clone sizes are given selectively: once, few, many, or a class where the clone is expanded.

V	size	J	D	CDR3	DNA
TRBV6-2/TRBV6-3	many	TRBJ2-5	-	CASSYWETQYF	TGTGCCAGCAGTTACTGGGAGACCCAGTACTTC
TRBV9	many	TRBJ1-2	TRBD1	CASSVAPGQDYGYTF	TGTGCCAGCAGCGTAGCCCCCGGACAGGACTATGGCTACACCTTC
TRBV9	many	TRBJ1-3	-	CASSVDGSGNTIYF	TGTGCCAGCAGCGTAGATGGGAGCGGAAACACCATATATTTT
TRBV24-1	-	TRBJ2-5	-	CAIADQETQYF	TGTGCCATTGCGGACCAAGAGACCCAGTACTTC
TRBV7-2	many	TRBJ1-2	TRBD1	CASSLITGTGGGYTF	TGTGCCAGCAGCTTGATCACCGGGACAGGAGGCGGCTACACCTTC
TRBV11-2	many	TRBJ2-3	-	CASSLDPRGNTQYF	TGTGCCAGCAGCTTAGATCCCAGGGGCAATACGCAGTATTTT
TRBV6-5	many	TRBJ1-1	-	CASSSPGQNTEAFF	TGTGCCAGCAGTTCCCCGGGACAAAACACTGAAGCTTTCTTT
TRBV19	-	TRBJ2-7	TRBD2	CASSIGGRDEQYF	TGTGCCAGTAGTATCGGCGGGAGGGACGAGCAGTACTTC
TRBV20-1	-	TRBJ1-4	-	CSARGRGGRDEKLFF	TGCAGTGCTAGAGGGAGGGGGGGGCGTGATGAAAAACTGTTTTTT
TRBV19	-	TRBJ2-3	-	CASSIDVGTDTQYF	TGTGCCAGTAGTATAGATGTTGGCACAGATACGCAGTATTTT
TRBV15	medium-sized	TRBJ1-5	TRBD1	CATSSDAGGRQPQHF	TGTGCCACCAGCAGTGACGCAGGGGGAAGGCAGCCCCAGCATTTT
TRBV19	-	TRBJ2-5	-	CATKGAGETQYF	TGTGCCACCAAAGGGGCAGGAGAGACCCAGTACTTC